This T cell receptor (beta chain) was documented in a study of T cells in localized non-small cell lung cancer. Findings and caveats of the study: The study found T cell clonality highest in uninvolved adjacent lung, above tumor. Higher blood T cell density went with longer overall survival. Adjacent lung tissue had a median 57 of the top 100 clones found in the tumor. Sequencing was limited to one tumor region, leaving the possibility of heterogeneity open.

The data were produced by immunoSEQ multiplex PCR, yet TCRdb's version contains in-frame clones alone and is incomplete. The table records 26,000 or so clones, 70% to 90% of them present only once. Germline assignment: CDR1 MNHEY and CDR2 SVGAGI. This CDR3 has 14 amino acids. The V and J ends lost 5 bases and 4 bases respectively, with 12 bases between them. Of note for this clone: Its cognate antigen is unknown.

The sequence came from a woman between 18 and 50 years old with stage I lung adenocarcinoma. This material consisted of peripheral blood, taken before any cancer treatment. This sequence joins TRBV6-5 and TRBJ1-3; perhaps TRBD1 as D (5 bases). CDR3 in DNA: TGTGCCAGCAGTCTAGGGGTTCTCGGAAACACCATATATTTT. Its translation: CASSLGVLGNTIYF.